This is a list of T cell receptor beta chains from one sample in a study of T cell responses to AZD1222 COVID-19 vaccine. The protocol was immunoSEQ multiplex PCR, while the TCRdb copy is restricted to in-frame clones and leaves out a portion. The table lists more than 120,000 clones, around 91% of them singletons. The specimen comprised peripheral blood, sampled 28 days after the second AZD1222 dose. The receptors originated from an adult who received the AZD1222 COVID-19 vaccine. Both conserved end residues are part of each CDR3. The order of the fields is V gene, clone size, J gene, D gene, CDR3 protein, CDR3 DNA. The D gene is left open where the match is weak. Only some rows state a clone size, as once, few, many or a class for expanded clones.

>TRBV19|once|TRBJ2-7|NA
CASSTGALPYEQYF
TGTGCCAGTAGTACGGGAGCCCTACCCTACGAGCAGTACTTC
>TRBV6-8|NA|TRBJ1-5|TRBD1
CASSFNRGLGNQPQHF
TGTGCCAGCAGTTTTAACAGGGGATTGGGCAATCAGCCCCAGCATTTT
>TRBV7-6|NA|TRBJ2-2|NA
CASSFTPGELFF
TGTGCCAGCAGCTTTACGCCCGGGGAGCTGTTTTTT
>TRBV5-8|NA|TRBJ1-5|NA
CASSLATTLGVQPQHF
TGTGCCAGCAGCTTGGCCACAACTTTGGGAGTTCAGCCCCAGCATTTT
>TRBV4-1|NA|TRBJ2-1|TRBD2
CASSQERLWPSGRGSYNEQFF
TGCGCCAGCAGCCAAGAAAGGCTATGGCCTAGCGGGAGGGGCTCCTACAATGAGCAGTTCTTC
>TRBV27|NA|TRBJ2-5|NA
CASSLRGGGTIGGETQYF
TGTGCCAGCAGTTTGCGGGGAGGGGGTACCATAGGCGGAGAGACCCAGTACTTC
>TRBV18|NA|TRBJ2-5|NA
CASSPLPPLTRADGETQYF
TGTGCCAGCTCACCCTTGCCGCCACTGACTAGAGCGGATGGGGAGACCCAGTACTTC
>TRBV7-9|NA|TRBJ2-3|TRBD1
CASSQGQGITDTQYF
TGTGCCAGCAGTCAAGGACAGGGGATTACAGATACGCAGTATTTT
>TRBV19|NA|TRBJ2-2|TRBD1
CASSIGTGGTGELFF
TGTGCCAGTAGTATCGGGACAGGGGGCACCGGGGAGCTGTTTTTT
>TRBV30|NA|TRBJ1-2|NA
CAWSVGAGYTF
TGTGCCTGGAGTGTGGGCGCTGGCTACACCTTC
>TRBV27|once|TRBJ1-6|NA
CASSLYAGRNSPLHF
TGTGCCAGCAGTTTATATGCAGGGAGGAATTCACCCCTCCACTTT
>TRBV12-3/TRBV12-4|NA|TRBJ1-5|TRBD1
CASTPGGHQPQHF
TGTGCCAGCACCCCAGGGGGCCATCAGCCCCAGCATTTT
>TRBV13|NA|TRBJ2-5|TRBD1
CASSSNRGETQYF
TGTGCCAGCAGCTCTAACAGGGGAGAGACCCAGTACTTC
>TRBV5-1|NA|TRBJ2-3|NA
CASSLGQDLDTQYF
TGCGCCAGCAGCTTGGGACAGGATCTAGATACGCAGTATTTT
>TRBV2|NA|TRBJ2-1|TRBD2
CASSGEAGGLNEQFF
TGTGCCAGCAGTGGGGAAGCGGGGGGTCTTAATGAGCAGTTCTTC
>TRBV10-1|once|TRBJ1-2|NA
CASSESSITSGYTF
TGCGCCAGCAGTGAGTCGTCGATAACATCAGGCTACACCTTC
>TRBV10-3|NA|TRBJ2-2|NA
CAISEWGDTGELFF
TGTGCCATCAGTGAGTGGGGAGACACCGGGGAGCTGTTTTTT
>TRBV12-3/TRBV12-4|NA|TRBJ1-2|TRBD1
CASSKRTGNGYTF
TGTGCCAGCAGTAAAAGGACAGGGAATGGCTACACCTTC
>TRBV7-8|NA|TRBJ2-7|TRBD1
CASSSRGQGAGEQYF
TGTGCCAGCAGCTCTCGTGGACAGGGGGCGGGCGAGCAGTACTTC
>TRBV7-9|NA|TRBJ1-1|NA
CASSFPGLIEAFF
TGTGCCAGCAGCTTCCCGGGGTTGATTGAAGCTTTCTTT
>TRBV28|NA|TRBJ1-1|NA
CASSSPSGPVNTEAFF
TGTGCCAGCAGTTCGCCTTCGGGGCCCGTGAACACTGAAGCTTTCTTT
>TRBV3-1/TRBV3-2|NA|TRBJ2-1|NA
CASSQAGAGYNNEQFF
TGTGCCAGCAGCCAAGCGGGGGCCGGGTACAACAATGAGCAGTTCTTC
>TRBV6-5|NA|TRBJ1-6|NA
CASSYSNDSPLHF
TGTGCCAGCAGTTACTCGAACGATTCACCCCTCCACTTT
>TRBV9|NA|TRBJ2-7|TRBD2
CASSVGSTSGSGEQYF
TGTGCCAGCAGCGTAGGTTCGACTAGCGGGAGCGGCGAGCAGTACTTC
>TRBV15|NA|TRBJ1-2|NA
CATSIELGNYGYTF
TGTGCCACCAGCATAGAGTTGGGGAACTATGGCTACACCTTC
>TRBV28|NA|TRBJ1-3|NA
CASSLTISGNTIYF
TGTGCCAGCAGTCTGACAATTTCTGGAAACACCATATATTTT
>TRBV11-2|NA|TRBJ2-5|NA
CASTQGGGYETQYF
TGTGCCAGCACCCAAGGGGGGGGCTATGAGACCCAGTACTTC
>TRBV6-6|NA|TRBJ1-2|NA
CASSSIGGYGYTF
TGTGCCAGCAGTTCCATCGGAGGCTATGGCTACACCTTC
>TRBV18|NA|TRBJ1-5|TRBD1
CASSLTGEGNQPQHF
TGTGCCAGCTCCCTCACAGGGGAAGGCAATCAGCCCCAGCATTTT
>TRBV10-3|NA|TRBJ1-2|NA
CAISESTPGGHGYTF
TGTGCCATCAGTGAGTCGACCCCGGGAGGGCATGGCTACACCTTC
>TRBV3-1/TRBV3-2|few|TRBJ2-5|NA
CASSRQERVETQYF
TGTGCCAGCAGCCGCCAAGAAAGAGTGGAGACCCAGTACTTC
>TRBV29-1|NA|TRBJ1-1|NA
CSVEGRQMNTEAFF
TGCAGCGTAGAAGGTAGGCAGATGAACACTGAAGCTTTCTTT
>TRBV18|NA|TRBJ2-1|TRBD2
CASSPGTSGRAYNEQFF
TGTGCCAGCTCACCTGGGACTAGCGGGAGGGCTTACAATGAGCAGTTCTTC
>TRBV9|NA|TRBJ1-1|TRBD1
CASSVELGRGTNTEAFF
TGTGCCAGCAGCGTAGAGCTTGGCAGGGGGACGAACACTGAAGCTTTCTTT
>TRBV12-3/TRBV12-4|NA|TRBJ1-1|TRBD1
CASSGQGRAFF
TGTGCCAGCAGCGGACAGGGACGCGCTTTCTTT
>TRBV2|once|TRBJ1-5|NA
CASSRSSNQPQHF
TGTGCCAGCTCCCGAAGTAGCAATCAGCCCCAGCATTTT
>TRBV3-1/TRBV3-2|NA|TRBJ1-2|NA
CASSKEGRFGYTF
TGTGCCAGCAGCAAAGAAGGGCGGTTTGGCTACACCTTC
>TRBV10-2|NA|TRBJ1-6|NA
CASSESTLFWRRRFMDNSPLHF
TGCGCCAGCAGTGAGTCGACCCTGTTTTGGAGGAGGCGTTTTATGGATAATTCACCCCTCCACTTT
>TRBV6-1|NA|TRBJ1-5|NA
CASSERTGQGHQPQHF
TGTGCCAGCAGTGAACGGACGGGACAAGGGCATCAGCCCCAGCATTTT
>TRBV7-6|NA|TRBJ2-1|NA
CASSSSGTRRGSEQFF
TGTGCCAGCAGCTCCTCCGGGACCCGTCGAGGGAGTGAGCAGTTCTTC
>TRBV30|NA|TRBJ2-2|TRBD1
CAWGTGSNTGELFF
TGTGCCTGGGGGACAGGCTCGAACACCGGGGAGCTGTTTTTT